These 27 T cell receptor beta chains share one sample of origin, sequenced in a study of vaccination effects on CD4 cells after COVID-19. Culture proceeded for approximately 10 days, and CD4+ T cells were then isolated. The person had PCR-confirmed SARS-CoV-2 infection between March and December 2020. Everyone in the study got two shots of either the BNT162b2 or mRNA-1273 vaccine. The antigens for these receptors are not known. Generated by immunoSEQ multiplex PCR, the TCRdb table keeps only in-frame clones and is missing some. The sample has 30,000 to 35,000 clones, roughly 80% seen once; the top ten hold around 6.6%. The sample here was CD4+ T cells from PBMCs cultured without peptide, taken after COVID-19 vaccination. Receptors originate from a human donor who had a prior SARS-CoV-2 infection.

The chain has TRBV7-3 and TRBJ2-3; D may be TRBD2 (6 bases). Germline-derived CDR1 and CDR2 are SGHTA and FQGTGA. V dropped 4 bases and J dropped 4 bases, with 9 bases sitting between them. The CDR3 is 13 amino acids. The CDR3 loop is CASSSRGSDTQYF. In DNA, the CDR3 is TGTGCCAGCAGCTCTCGGGGGTCAGATACGCAGTATTTT.

The gene calls are TRBV27 and TRBJ1-5, with a tentative D call TRBD1 (6 bases). The CDR3 sequence is 13 residues long. CDR1 is MNHEY, CDR2 SMNVEV, per germline (reference sequence). V was cut by 2 bases and J by 7 bases, with 9 bases left in between. In DNA, the CDR3 is TGTGCCAGCAGTTTAGGGGGGCGGCAGCCCCAGCATTTT. It yields the protein CASSLGGRQPQHF.

The chain couples TRBV19 to TRBJ1-1; 7 bases fit TRBD1. J gave up 0 bases and V 1 base, and 5 bases lay outside the gene matches. In germline, CDR1 is LNHDA, CDR2 SQIVND (reference sequence). The CDR3 extends over 16 amino acids. DNA for the CDR3: TGTGCCAGTAGTATAGGGCGGACAGGTTTGAACACTGAAGCTTTCTTT. Translated: CASSIGRTGLNTEAFF.

This chain uses TRBV6-5 with TRBJ2-5; TRBD2 matches at 11 bases. This CDR3 region has 15 residues. Germline trimming cut 6 bases from V and 2 bases from J; bases unmatched to any gene: 5. Germline-derived CDR1 and CDR2 are MNHEY and SVGAGI. The CDR3 is CASSPRLAGQETQYF. CDR3 sequence (DNA): TGTGCCAGCAGCCCCCGACTAGCGGGGCAAGAGACCCAGTACTTC.

V usage is TRBV2 and J usage is TRBJ2-1; D gene ambiguous. V shed 10 bases and J shed 2 bases, with 18 bases lying between them. The CDR3 length is 15 residues. Germline CDR1 is SNHLY and CDR2 is FYNNEI. The CDR3 loop reads CATTRETAAYNEQFF. As DNA, the CDR3 is TGTGCCACCACGAGAGAAACAGCAGCCTACAATGAGCAGTTCTTC. Full variable domain (outside the CDR3, taken from reference TRBV2 and TRBJ2-1): EPEVTQTPSHQVTQMGQEVILRCVPISNHLYFYWYRQILGQKVEFLVSFYNNEISEKSEIFDDQFSVERPDGSNFTLKIRSTKLEDSAMYFCATTRETAAYNEQFFGPGTRLTVL.

V is TRBV7-9 and J is TRBJ2-7; the D gene is possibly TRBD1 (7 bases). The CDR3 extends over 16 amino acids. Germline loops: CDR1 SEHNR, CDR2 FQNEAQ (reference sequence). V was shortened by 4 bases and J by 0 bases, with 16 bases between the two germline ends. This CDR3 is CASSSGGWKSSYEQYF. In DNA, the CDR3 is TGTGCCAGCAGCTCAGGGGGGTGGAAGAGCTCCTACGAGCAGTACTTC.

V is TRBV11-3 and J is TRBJ2-5; 12 bases are a match to TRBD2. The V gene end was trimmed by 0 bases and the J gene end by 4 bases; junction bases not matched to a gene: 6. This CDR3 has 17 residues. The germline gives CDR1 SGHNT, CDR2 YENEEA. The DNA of the CDR3 is TGTGCCAGCAGCTTAGACAGGACTAGCGGGATCTCAGAGACCCAGTACTTC. This sequence encodes CASSLDRTSGISETQYF. Using reference TRBV11-3 and TRBJ2-5 for the parts outside the CDR3, the full variable domain is EAGVVQSPRYKIIEKKQPVAFWCNPISGHNTLYWYLQNLGQGPELLIRYENEEAVDDSQLPKDRFSAERLKGVDSTLKIQPAELGDSAVYLCASSLDRTSGISETQYFGPGTRLLVL.

V gene TRBV5-1 combines with J gene TRBJ2-2; 7 bases match TRBD2. The CDR3 is 17 residues long. Germline CDR1 is SGHRS and CDR2 is YFSETQ. The trim removed 1 base at V and 5 bases at J, leaving 11 bases unmatched. CDR3 DNA: TGCGCCAGCAGCTTGCCCCTAGCGGTTAAGAGGACCGGGGAGCTGTTTTTT. Its translation is CASSLPLAVKRTGELFF.

This clone appeared once. V is TRBV7-9 and J is TRBJ2-5; 11 bases are a match to TRBD2. The CDR3 length is 16 residues. CDR1 is SEHNR, CDR2 FQNEAQ, per germline (reference sequence). V lost 7 bases to trimming and J lost 2 bases; unmatched junction nucleotides: 9. Here the CDR3 reads CASTMGLAAKQETQYF. The DNA for the CDR3 is TGTGCCAGCACCATGGGACTAGCGGCTAAACAAGAGACCCAGTACTTC.

This rearrangement joins TRBV12-5 to TRBJ2-1; D gene ambiguous. The CDR3 extends over 14 amino acids. The V gene lost 6 bases and the J gene lost 0 bases, with 9 bases spanning the gap. The germline V gene encodes CDR1 LGHNT and CDR2 FRNRAP. CDR3 nucleotides: TGTGCTAGTGGCCCCCGGAGCTCCTACAATGAGCAGTTCTTC. As protein: CASGPRSSYNEQFF.

V usage is TRBV9 and J usage is TRBJ2-1, with TRBD2 matching 8 bases. This CDR3 has 16 amino acids. CDR1 is SGDLS, CDR2 YYNGEE, per germline. J lost 10 bases, V lost 5 bases, and 17 bases had no gene match. CDR3 residues: CASSGSAGGHLGEQFF. CDR3 DNA sequence: TGTGCCAGCAGTGGTTCGGCGGGAGGCCACCTAGGGGAGCAGTTCTTC.

This clone was recorded only once. This sequence joins TRBV9 and TRBJ2-3; 10 bases line up with TRBD1. From germline, CDR1 is SGDLS and CDR2 YYNGEE. The CDR3 is 18 amino acids. The ends lost 3 bases at V and 0 bases at J; junction bases unmatched: 10. The CDR3 region has the DNA TGTGCCAGCAGCGCGGCTACCGGGACAGGGGTTAGCACAGATACGCAGTATTTT. It yields the protein CASSAATGTGVSTDTQYF.

This rearrangement joins TRBV18 to TRBJ1-2; D is possibly TRBD1 (6 bases). The germline V gene has CDR1 KGHSH and CDR2 LQKENI. Trimming removed 0 bases from V and 6 bases from J, with 11 bases in between. The CDR3 is 14 amino acids. CDR3 coding DNA: TGTGCCAGCTCACCACCTTACAGGGTTAATGGCTACACCTTC. Translation gives CASSPPYRVNGYTF.

J is TRBJ2-2 and V is TRBV18, with unresolved D. Germline CDR1 and CDR2: KGHSH and LQKENI. The CDR3 has 14 residues. The V and J ends lost 6 bases and 1 base respectively, with 9 bases between them. The CDR3 DNA reads TGTGCCAGCTCTGGTCAGGTGAACACCGGGGAGCTGTTTTTT. Encoded protein: CASSGQVNTGELFF.

The chain carries TRBV7-9 and TRBJ2-2; perhaps TRBD2 as D (5 bases). This CDR3 spans 14 amino acids. Trimming left V 7 bases short and J 4 bases short, with 13 bases between. Germline values: CDR1 SEHNR, CDR2 FQNEAQ (reference sequence). This chain's CDR3 is CASIPGSITGELFF. The CDR3 nucleotides are TGTGCCAGCATCCCGGGGTCCATCACCGGGGAGCTGTTTTTT.

The rearrangement uses TRBV27 and TRBJ2-3; D is uncertain. With 3 bases removed from V and 1 base from J, the gap between germline ends came to 5 bases. CDR1 and CDR2 from the germline V gene are MNHEY and SMNVEV (reference sequence). The CDR3 has 13 residues. Written as DNA, the CDR3 is TGTGCCAGCAGTTTGGCGGGCACAGATACGCAGTATTTT. Its protein is CASSLAGTDTQYF.

The chain employs TRBV7-9 and TRBJ1-4; D unresolved. Germline-derived CDR1 and CDR2 are SEHNR and FQNEAQ (reference sequence). This CDR3 comprises 16 residues. Trimming removed 5 bases from V and 6 bases from J, with 19 bases in between. CDR3 sequence: CASSPGTLQFYEKLFF. The DNA for the CDR3 is TGTGCCAGCAGCCCGGGCACGCTTCAATTTTATGAAAAACTGTTTTTT.

The J gene is TRBJ1-2, the V gene TRBV7-3; D ambiguous. In germline, CDR1 is SGHTA, CDR2 FQGTGA. This CDR3 contains 14 residues. Trimming left V 6 bases short and J 4 bases short, with 15 bases between. The CDR3 sequence is CASRPRGVSYGYTF. CDR3 nucleotides: TGTGCCAGCAGGCCACGGGGAGTTAGCTATGGCTACACCTTC.

CDR3: CASSLVGRGNYEQYF. Here the CDR3 DNA reads TGTGCCAGCAGCTTAGTGGGCAGGGGAAACTACGAGCAGTACTTC. The chain recombines TRBV11-3 with TRBJ2-7; perhaps TRBD1 as D (6 bases). The ends were cut back, 1 base at V and 3 bases at J, with 13 bases in the middle. The CDR3 is made up of 15 amino acids. Germline V gives CDR1 SGHNT, CDR2 YENEEA.

This chain joins TRBV6-5 and TRBJ1-4; 7 positions agree with TRBD1. The CDR3 has 14 amino acids. V lost 6 bases to trimming and J lost 0 bases; unmatched junction nucleotides: 1. Germline loops: CDR1 MNHEY, CDR2 SVGAGI. DNA of the CDR3: TGTGCCAGCAGGGGACAGACAACTAATGAAAAACTGTTTTTT. Its protein product is CASRGQTTNEKLFF.

The V and J genes are TRBV11-2 and TRBJ2-5; the match to TRBD1 covers 8 bases. This CDR3 spans 17 amino acids. From germline, CDR1 is SGHAT and CDR2 FQNNGV. Trimming at V came to 2 bases and at J to 3 bases, leaving 11 bases not matched to a gene. The CDR3 spells CASSLFWDRTGEETQYF. Written as DNA, the CDR3 is TGTGCCAGCAGCTTATTTTGGGACAGGACGGGGGAAGAGACCCAGTACTTC.

This clone was seen a handful of times. This chain connects TRBV7-3 to TRBJ2-3, with a tentative D call TRBD2 (6 bases). This CDR3 region has 13 residues. The germline V and J ends were trimmed by 1 base and 4 bases, with 6 bases remaining between them. Germline CDR1 and CDR2: SGHTA and FQGTGA. The CDR3 nucleotides read TGTGCCAGCAGCTTAAGCGGGGCAGATACGCAGTATTTT. Amino acid sequence: CASSLSGADTQYF. The full variable domain, in which reference TRBV7-3 and TRBJ2-3 provide the parts outside the CDR3, is GAGVSQTPSNKVTEKGKYVELRCDPISGHTALYWYRQSLGQGPEFLIYFQGTGAADDSGLPNDRFFAVRPEGSVSTLKIQRTERGDSAVYLCASSLSGADTQYFGPGTRLTVL.

There are a few counts of this clone. This chain connects TRBV9 to TRBJ2-1; TRBD2 aligns across 8 bases. CDR1 is SGDLS, CDR2 YYNGEE, per germline. The J segment lost 7 bases and the V segment lost 7 bases, leaving 13 bases of the junction unmatched. CDR3 size: 15 residues. The CDR3 DNA follows: TGTGCCAGCGGAAGCGGGACTAGTGTCTGGAATGAGCAGTTCTTC. Its protein is CASGSGTSVWNEQFF.

This clone was seen a handful of times. The chain recombines TRBV18 with TRBJ2-3; D might be TRBD2 (6 bases). With 3 bases removed from V and 0 bases from J, the gap between germline ends came to 13 bases. This CDR3 is 16 amino acids long. The V gene's germline CDR1 is KGHSH and CDR2 LQKENI. The CDR3 sequence is CASSPYSSGSTDTQYF. CDR3 bases: TGTGCCAGCTCACCTTATTCGAGCGGGAGCACAGATACGCAGTATTTT.

This sequence joins TRBV18 and TRBJ1-3, with no clear D. The CDR3 has 14 residues. Trimming left V 6 bases short and J 2 bases short, with 11 bases between. Per the germline V gene, CDR1 is KGHSH and CDR2 is LQKENI. CDR3 amino acids: CASSPDGAGNTIYF. The CDR3 DNA reads as TGTGCCAGCTCGCCTGATGGGGCTGGAAACACCATATATTTT.

This clone was observed once. The chain couples TRBV4-1 to TRBJ2-7; 10 bases match TRBD2. The junction had 8 bases not matched to a gene; V was cut back by 2 bases and J by 4 bases. Germline V lookup: CDR1 MGHRA, CDR2 YSYEKL. The CDR3 covers 16 residues. Written as DNA, the CDR3 is TGCGCCAGCAGCCAACTTCTAGCGGGGGCGACATACGAGCAGTACTTC. Its protein product is CASSQLLAGATYEQYF.

V gene TRBV7-8 combines with J gene TRBJ1-1; the D gene is possibly TRBD1 (6 bases). The CDR3 is 15 residues long. V was shortened by 0 bases and J by 4 bases, with 12 bases between the two germline ends. Per the germline V gene, CDR1 is SGHVS and CDR2 is FQNEAQ. CDR3 in amino acids: CASSLAYRVGTEAFF. Written as DNA, the CDR3 is TGTGCCAGCAGCTTAGCCTACAGGGTTGGCACTGAAGCTTTCTTT.